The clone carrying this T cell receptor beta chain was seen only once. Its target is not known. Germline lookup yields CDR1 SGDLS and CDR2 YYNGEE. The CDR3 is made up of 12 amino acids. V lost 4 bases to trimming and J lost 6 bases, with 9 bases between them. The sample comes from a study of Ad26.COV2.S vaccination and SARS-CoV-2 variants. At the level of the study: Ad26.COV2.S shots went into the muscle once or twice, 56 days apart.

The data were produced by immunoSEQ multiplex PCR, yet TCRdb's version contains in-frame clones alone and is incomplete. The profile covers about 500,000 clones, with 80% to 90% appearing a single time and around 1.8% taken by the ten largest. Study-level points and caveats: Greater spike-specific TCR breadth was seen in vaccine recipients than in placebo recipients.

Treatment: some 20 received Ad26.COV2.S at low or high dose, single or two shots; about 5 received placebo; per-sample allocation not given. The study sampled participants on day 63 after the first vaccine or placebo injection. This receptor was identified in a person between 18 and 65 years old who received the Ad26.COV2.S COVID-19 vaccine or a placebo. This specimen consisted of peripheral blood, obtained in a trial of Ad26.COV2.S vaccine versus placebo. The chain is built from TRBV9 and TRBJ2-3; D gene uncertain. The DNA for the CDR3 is TGTGCCAGCAGCCCCCACTTGGATACGCAGTATTTT. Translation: CASSPHLDTQYF.